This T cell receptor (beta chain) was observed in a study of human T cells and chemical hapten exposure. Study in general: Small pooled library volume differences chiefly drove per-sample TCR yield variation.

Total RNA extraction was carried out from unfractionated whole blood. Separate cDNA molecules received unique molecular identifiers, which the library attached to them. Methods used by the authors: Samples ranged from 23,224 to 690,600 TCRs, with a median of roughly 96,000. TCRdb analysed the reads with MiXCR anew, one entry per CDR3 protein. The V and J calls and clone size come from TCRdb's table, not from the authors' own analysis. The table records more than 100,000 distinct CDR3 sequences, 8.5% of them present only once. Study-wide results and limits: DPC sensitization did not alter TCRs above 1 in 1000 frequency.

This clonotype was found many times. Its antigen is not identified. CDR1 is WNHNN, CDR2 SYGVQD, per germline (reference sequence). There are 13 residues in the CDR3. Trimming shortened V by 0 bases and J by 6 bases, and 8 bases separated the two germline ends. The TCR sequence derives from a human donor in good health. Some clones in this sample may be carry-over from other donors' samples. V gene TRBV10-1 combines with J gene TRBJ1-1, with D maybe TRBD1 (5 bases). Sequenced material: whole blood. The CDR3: CASSESGTAEAFF. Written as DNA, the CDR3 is TGCGCCAGCAGTGAGTCGGGGACCGCTGAAGCTTTCTTT.